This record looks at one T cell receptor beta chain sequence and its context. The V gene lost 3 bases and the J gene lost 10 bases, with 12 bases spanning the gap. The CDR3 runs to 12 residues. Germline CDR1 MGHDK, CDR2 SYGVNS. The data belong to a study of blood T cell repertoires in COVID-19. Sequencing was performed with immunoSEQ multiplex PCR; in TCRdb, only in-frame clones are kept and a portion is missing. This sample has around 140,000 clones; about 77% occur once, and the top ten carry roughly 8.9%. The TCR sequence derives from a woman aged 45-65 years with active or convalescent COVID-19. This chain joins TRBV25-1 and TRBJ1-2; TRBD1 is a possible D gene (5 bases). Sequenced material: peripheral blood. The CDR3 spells CASSDRLGDYTF. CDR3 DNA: TGTGCCAGCAGTGACCGCTTAGGGGACTACACCTTC.